This entry is about one T cell receptor beta chain. Its antigen is not identified. This CDR3 region has 16 residues. Germline V gene sequence: CDR1 SGHDT, CDR2 YYEEEE. J gave up 0 bases and V 2 bases, and 7 bases lay outside the gene matches. This specimen comes from a study of T cell responses to AZD1222 COVID-19 vaccine. Study-level results: Following two doses of AZD1222, Spike-specific TCR breadth and depth rose. Just a handful of AZD1222 recipients were seropositive at baseline. Clonal diversity was possibly underestimated, and white British individuals and females predominated among donors.

Sequencing used immunoSEQ multiplex PCR; TCRdb keeps in-frame clones, though not all of them. The sample includes 90,000 to 150,000 clones, roughly 84% of them seen just once. The source is an adult in good health. The chain is built from TRBV5-6 and TRBJ1-1, with 7 bases that match TRBD1. The source was peripheral blood, collected on day 0 of AZD1222 vaccination. DNA for the CDR3: TGTGCCAGCAGCTTTACAAGGACAGGCTTGAACACTGAAGCTTTCTTT. Translating it yields CASSFTRTGLNTEAFF.